What follows describes a single TCR beta chain. This sample was taken from a study of beta chain features in type 1 diabetes. The isolated RNA, all of it, was reverse transcribed, so expressed TCRB transcripts were what got sequenced. Clones were read by immunoSEQ multiplex PCR, and TCRdb kept only the in-frame ones, dropping some. The table has roughly 300,000 clones, 7.5% to 9% seen once. The origin of this receptor is a woman aged 18 to 35 in good health. The sample consisted of central memory CD4+ T cells from blood.

The CDR3 DNA reads as TGTGCCAGCAGCTTAGACTCAGTGGGGGGCTACACCTTC. This codes for CASSLDSVGGYTF. This chain links TRBV7-2 with TRBJ1-2; the D is unclear. V was clipped by 1 base and J by 8 bases, with 11 bases between them. This CDR3 contains 13 residues. The germline V gene has CDR1 SGHTA and CDR2 FQGNSA.